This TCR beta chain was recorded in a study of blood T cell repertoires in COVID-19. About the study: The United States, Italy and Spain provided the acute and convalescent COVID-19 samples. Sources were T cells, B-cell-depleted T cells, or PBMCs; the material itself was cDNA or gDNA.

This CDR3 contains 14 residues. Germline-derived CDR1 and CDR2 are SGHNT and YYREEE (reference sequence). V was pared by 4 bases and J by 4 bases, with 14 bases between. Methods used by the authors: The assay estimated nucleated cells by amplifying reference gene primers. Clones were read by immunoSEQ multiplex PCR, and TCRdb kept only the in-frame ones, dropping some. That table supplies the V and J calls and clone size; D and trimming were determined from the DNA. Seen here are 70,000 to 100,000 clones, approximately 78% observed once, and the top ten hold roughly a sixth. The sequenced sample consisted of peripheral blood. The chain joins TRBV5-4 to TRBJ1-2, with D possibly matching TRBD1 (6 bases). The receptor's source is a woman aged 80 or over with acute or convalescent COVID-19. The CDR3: CASSGETGSYGYTF. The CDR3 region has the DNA TGTGCCAGCAGCGGAGAGACAGGATCCTATGGCTACACCTTC.